Each of the 22 T cell receptor beta chains below was sequenced from the same sample in a study of metastatic and nonmetastatic thyroid tumors. MiXCR reprocessed the PCR reads for TCRdb. Among 5,400 or so clones listed, about 33% were seen once. Each patient went into thyroid surgery without having received any treatment. Sequenced material: adjacent normal tissue. Receptors were obtained from a female donor with papillary thyroid cancer or a benign thyroid nodule (not recorded which). Some clones in this sample may be carry-over from other donors' samples.

V usage is TRBV11-1 and J usage is TRBJ1-4; D possibly corresponds to TRBD1 (6 bases). In germline, CDR1 is SGHAT, CDR2 FQDESV (reference sequence). Trimming stripped 5 bases from V and 2 bases from J, with 24 bases between. This CDR3 is 19 amino acids long. The CDR3 sequence is CASSRPQIYREGTNEKLFF. CDR3 DNA sequence: TGTGCCAGCAGCCGACCCCAAATCTACAGGGAAGGTACTAATGAAAAACTGTTTTTT.

The chain joins TRBV5-1 to TRBJ1-5; no clear D gene. V was shortened by 1 base and J by 7 bases, with 9 bases between the two germline ends. There are 13 residues in the CDR3. The germline V gene has CDR1 SGHRS and CDR2 YFSETQ. This CDR3 reads CASSLSGDQPQHF. The CDR3 DNA follows: TGCGCCAGCAGCTTGTCGGGAGACCAGCCCCAGCATTTT.

This clone came up a few times. The chain is built from TRBV6-1 and TRBJ2-7; D remains ambiguous. From germline, CDR1 is MNHNS and CDR2 SASEGT. V lost 1 base to trimming and J lost 3 bases, with 7 bases between them. The CDR3 contains 13 residues. Written as DNA, the CDR3 is TGTGCCAGCAGTGAAGTATGGGGCTACGAGCAGTACTTC. Protein: CASSEVWGYEQYF.

The chain employs TRBV28 and TRBJ2-7; D is undetermined. V gave up 5 bases and J gave up 2 bases, with 7 bases separating them. Looked up from germline, CDR1 is MDHEN and CDR2 is SYDVKM. The CDR3 sequence is 12 residues long. The CDR3 bases are TGTGCCAGCAGTCCCCGAGCCTACGAGCAGTACTTC. This gives the protein CASSPRAYEQYF. Variable domain in full (rest from reference TRBV28 and TRBJ2-7): DVKVTQSSRYLVKRTGEKVFLECVQDMDHENMFWYRQDPGLGLRLIYFSYDVKMKEKGDIPEGYSVSREKKERFSLILESASTNQTSMYLCASSPRAYEQYFGPGTRLTVT.

The chain uses TRBV20-1 and TRBJ1-2, with a weak D call TRBD1 (5 bases). CDR3 length: 13 amino acids. Looked up from germline, CDR1 is DFQATT and CDR2 is SNEGSKA (reference sequence). The V and J ends lost 3 bases and 7 bases respectively, with 15 bases between them. This CDR3 is CSASPFREGGYTF. CDR3 coding DNA: TGCAGTGCTAGCCCATTCAGGGAAGGTGGCTACACCTTC.

The V call is TRBV6-1, the J call TRBJ2-2; D is perhaps TRBD2 (5 bases). Trimming pared 11 bases from V and 7 bases from J, leaving 20 bases between. Germline V gives CDR1 MNHNS, CDR2 SASEGT. The CDR3 is made up of 14 amino acids. CDR3 coding DNA: TGTGCCCTTGAGATAAGGACTGGAGTCGGGGAGCTGTTTTTT. It encodes CALEIRTGVGELFF.

For the CDR3, the DNA is TGTGCCAGCAGCCCCTCAAGGGAATCCTACGAGCAGTACTTC. As protein: CASSPSRESYEQYF. J is TRBJ2-7 and V is TRBV7-9; D unclear. Germline lookup yields CDR1 SEHNR and CDR2 FQNEAQ (reference sequence). This CDR3 is 14 amino acids long. Trimming stripped 5 bases from V and 1 base from J, with 12 bases between.

This clone has only a few counts. The rearrangement links TRBV6-2 or TRBV6-3 to TRBJ1-2; D is unresolved. This CDR3 contains 13 residues. Trimming pared 7 bases from V and 4 bases from J, leaving 13 bases between. The germline gives CDR1 MNHEY, CDR2 SVGEGT. CDR3 amino acids: CASTSGLFYGYTF. The CDR3 DNA is TGTGCCAGCACCTCCGGGTTGTTCTATGGCTACACCTTC.

The chain links TRBV6-4 to TRBJ1-3; a weak D match, TRBD1 (6 bases). The CDR3 totals 16 residues. Trimming took 8 bases from V and 3 from J, leaving 20 bases between them. CDR1 and CDR2 (germline): MRHNA, SNTAGT. CDR3 DNA: TGTGCCAGCTCTGACACTCAGGGGAAGAGTGGAAACACCATATATTTT. Protein sequence: CASSDTQGKSGNTIYF.

The V and J genes are TRBV15 and TRBJ2-7; 7 nucleotides align to TRBD1. The CDR3 extends over 18 amino acids. In germline, CDR1 is LNHNV, CDR2 YYDKDF (reference sequence). The V and J ends lost 0 bases and 1 base, in that order; junction bases with no gene match: 12. The CDR3 region has the DNA TGTGCCACCAGCAGAGAACCCCTGGGGACAGTGTATTCCTACGAGCAGTACTTC. As protein: CATSREPLGTVYSYEQYF.

V gene TRBV19 combines with J gene TRBJ2-7; D remains unclear. There are 15 residues in the CDR3. The V and J ends lost 3 bases and 0 bases respectively, with 12 bases between them. Germline V gives CDR1 LNHDA, CDR2 SQIVND (reference sequence). CDR3 in DNA: TGTGCCAGTAGTATTAACCCCGGACCCTCCTACGAGCAGTACTTC. The encoded protein is CASSINPGPSYEQYF.

This chain joins TRBV9 and TRBJ1-2, with 8 bases matching TRBD1. Germline assignment: CDR1 SGDLS and CDR2 YYNGEE. V trimming: 0 bases; J trimming: 7 bases; junction bases outside the gene matches: 11. The CDR3 is 16 amino acids. The CDR3 loop reads CASSVDGQGFYSGYTF. CDR3 DNA: TGTGCCAGCAGCGTAGATGGACAGGGTTTTTATTCTGGCTACACCTTC.

The chain has TRBV7-8 and TRBJ1-2, with D unresolved. The germline gives CDR1 SGHVS, CDR2 FQNEAQ. V dropped 2 bases and J dropped 8 bases, with 21 bases sitting between them. This CDR3 is built from 16 residues. CDR3: CASSLQEAALVPGYTF. The CDR3, as DNA: TGTGCCAGCAGCTTACAGGAGGCGGCTCTGGTGCCCGGCTACACCTTC.

This CDR3 is CASSLGQGLHYGYTF. The CDR3 bases are TGTGCCAGCAGCCTCGGACAGGGTTTACACTATGGCTACACCTTC. The chain joins TRBV11-3 to TRBJ1-2; 8 bases match TRBD1. Germline CDR1 reads SGHNT; CDR2 reads YENEEA. The CDR3 loop spans 15 amino acids. Trimming cost V 5 bases and J 3 bases; bases outside gene matches: 8.

This clone was seen more than once but under ten times. The identical CDR3 is also encoded by other nucleotide sequences in the sample. The gene calls are TRBV11-1 and TRBJ2-7, with 9 positions matching TRBD1. V gave up 3 bases and J gave up 7 bases; unmatched junction bases: 7. Germline CDR1 reads SGHAT; CDR2 reads FQDESV (reference sequence). There are 14 residues in the CDR3. The DNA for the CDR3 is TGTGCCAGCAGCTTCGGGACAGGGTTACAAGAGCAGTACTTC. Translating it yields CASSFGTGLQEQYF.

This clone has more than one count but fewer than ten. This sequence joins TRBV24-1 and TRBJ1-2, with TRBD1 matching 7 bases. CDR1 and CDR2 (germline): KGHDR, SFDVKD. CDR3 length equals 13 residues. V dropped 5 bases and J dropped 4; count of bases not matched to a gene: 3. CDR3 amino acids: CATSVRTGYGYTF. The CDR3 region has the DNA TGTGCCACCAGTGTTAGGACAGGCTATGGCTACACCTTC.

V usage is TRBV19 and J usage is TRBJ2-7; 8 nucleotides agree with TRBD1. The CDR3 runs to 16 residues. CDR1 is LNHDA and CDR2 is SQIVND in the germline V gene (reference sequence). The ends lost 1 base at V and 4 bases at J; junction bases unmatched: 9. This CDR3 reads CASSIGFQGARYEQYF. The CDR3 nucleotides are TGTGCCAGTAGTATAGGGTTTCAGGGGGCGCGGTACGAGCAGTACTTC.

This clone was recorded once. Here the CDR3 DNA reads TGTGCCAGCAGATTTCAGGGACTAGCGGGAGCCGGGGAGCTGTTTTTT. Amino acid sequence: CASRFQGLAGAGELFF. The rearrangement links TRBV2 to TRBJ2-2; TRBD2 matches 14 bases. In germline, CDR1 is SNHLY, CDR2 FYNNEI. J was trimmed by 6 bases and V by 6 bases; bases with no gene match: 6. This CDR3 region has 16 residues.

The rearrangement joins TRBV5-6 to TRBJ1-1; no clear D. Between the trimmed V and J ends, which lost 1 base and 0 bases, there was a span of 16 bases. There are 17 residues in the CDR3. Germline V gene data show CDR1 as SGHDT and CDR2 as YYEEEE. The CDR3 spells CASSLFPQVHMNTEAFF. The CDR3 nucleotides are TGTGCCAGCAGCTTGTTTCCCCAGGTCCATATGAACACTGAAGCTTTCTTT. The whole variable domain, filled in from reference TRBV5-6 and TRBJ1-1, reads DAGVTQSPTHLIKTRGQQVTLRCSPKSGHDTVSWYQQALGQGPQFIFQYYEEEERQRGNFPDRFSGHQFPNYSSELNVNALLLGDSALYLCASSLFPQVHMNTEAFFGQGTRLTVV.

The CDR3 sequence is CASRPTQGARGGYTF. The CDR3 nucleotides read TGTGCCAGCAGACCGACCCAGGGGGCGCGGGGTGGCTACACCTTC. V gene TRBV6-1 combines with J gene TRBJ1-2, with 8 nucleotides matching TRBD1. The junction had 13 bases not matched to a gene; V was cut back by 6 bases and J by 7 bases. The germline CDR1 and CDR2 sequences are MNHNS and SASEGT. The CDR3 is made up of 15 amino acids.

The CDR3 DNA is TGTGCCTGGAGCCTTTCGAGGGGTTTGAGTTTCGGTCAGCCCCAGCATTTT. Encoded protein: CAWSLSRGLSFGQPQHF. This chain joins TRBV30 and TRBJ1-5, with D perhaps TRBD1 (5 bases). CDR1 is GTSNPN and CDR2 is SVGIG in the germline V gene (reference sequence). V shed 3 bases and J shed 6 bases, with 24 bases lying between them. The CDR3 is 17 amino acids.

This chain links TRBV18 with TRBJ2-7; 11 bases agree with TRBD2. The CDR3 sequence is 16 residues long. Germline loops: CDR1 KGHSH, CDR2 LQKENI. Losses at the gene ends were 6 bases for V and 9 bases for J; bases not matched to a gene: 16. The CDR3, as DNA: TGTGCCAGCTCTCGGACCGGGACTAGCGGTAATACGCCGCAGTACTTC. Its translation is CASSRTGTSGNTPQYF.